This TCR beta chain was documented in a study of T cell changes during pregnancy in multiple sclerosis. This clone was recorded once. Assay used: immunoSEQ multiplex PCR; TCRdb lists only in-frame clones, some missing. The sample shows about 61,000 clones, roughly nine tenths of them seen only once. Germline CDR1 is LGHNA and CDR2 is YNFKEQ. The CDR3 extends over 12 amino acids. The V end was cut by 3 bases, the J end by 10 bases, with 12 bases between. The clonotype originates from a female donor in good health, enrolled as a control in a pregnancy study. The sample in question was peripheral blood, obtained in the first trimester of pregnancy. The chain uses TRBV4-2 and TRBJ1-1, with a tentative D call TRBD1 (5 bases). CDR3 residues: CASSQAGFRAFF. The DNA of the CDR3 is TGTGCCAGCAGCCAGGCAGGGTTCAGAGCTTTCTTT.